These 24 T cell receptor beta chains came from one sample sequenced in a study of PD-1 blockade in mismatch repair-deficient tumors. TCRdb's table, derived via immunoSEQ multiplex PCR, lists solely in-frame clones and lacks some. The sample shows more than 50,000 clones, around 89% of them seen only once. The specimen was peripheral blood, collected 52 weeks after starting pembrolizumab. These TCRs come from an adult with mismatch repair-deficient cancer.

Here the CDR3 reads CASSQGGRFYNEQFF. The CDR3 DNA follows: TGCGCCAGCAGCCAGGGCGGGAGGTTCTACAATGAGCAGTTCTTC. The chain employs TRBV4-1 and TRBJ2-1; 8 bases line up with TRBD2. V shed 3 bases and J 3 bases; nucleotides not matched to a gene: 4. The CDR3 runs 15 residues. Germline CDR1 reads MGHRA; CDR2 reads YSYEKL.

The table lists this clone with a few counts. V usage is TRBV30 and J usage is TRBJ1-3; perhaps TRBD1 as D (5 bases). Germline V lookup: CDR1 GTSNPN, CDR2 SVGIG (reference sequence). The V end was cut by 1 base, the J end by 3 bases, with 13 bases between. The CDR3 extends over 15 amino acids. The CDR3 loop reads CAWSELGANGNTIYF. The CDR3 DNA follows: TGTGCCTGGAGTGAACTAGGGGCAAATGGAAACACCATATATTTT. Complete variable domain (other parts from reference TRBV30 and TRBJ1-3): SQTIHQWPATLVQPVGSPLSLECTVEGTSNPNLYWYRQAAGRGLQLLFYSVGIGQISSEVPQNLSASRPQDRQFILSSKKLLLSDSGFYLCAWSELGANGNTIYFGEGSWLTVV.

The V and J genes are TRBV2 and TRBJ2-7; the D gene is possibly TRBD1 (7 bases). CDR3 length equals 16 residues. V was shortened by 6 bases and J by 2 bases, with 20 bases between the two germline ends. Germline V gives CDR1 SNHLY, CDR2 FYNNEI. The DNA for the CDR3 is TGTGCCAGCAGCCAAATGCGGGACAGTTTCGCCTACGAGCAGTACTTC. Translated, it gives CASSQMRDSFAYEQYF.

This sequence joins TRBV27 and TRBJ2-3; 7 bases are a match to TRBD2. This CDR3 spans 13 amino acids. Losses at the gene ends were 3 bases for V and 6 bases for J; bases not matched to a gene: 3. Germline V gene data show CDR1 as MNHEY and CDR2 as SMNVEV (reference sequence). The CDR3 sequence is CASSLGGRDTQYF. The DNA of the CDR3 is TGTGCCAGCAGTTTGGGAGGGAGGGATACGCAGTATTTT.

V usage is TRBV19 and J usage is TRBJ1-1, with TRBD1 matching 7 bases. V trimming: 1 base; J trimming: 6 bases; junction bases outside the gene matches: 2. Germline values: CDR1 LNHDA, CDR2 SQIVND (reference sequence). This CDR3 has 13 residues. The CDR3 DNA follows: TGTGCCAGTAGTATAGCCAGGGGGGCTGAAGCTTTCTTT. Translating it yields CASSIARGAEAFF.

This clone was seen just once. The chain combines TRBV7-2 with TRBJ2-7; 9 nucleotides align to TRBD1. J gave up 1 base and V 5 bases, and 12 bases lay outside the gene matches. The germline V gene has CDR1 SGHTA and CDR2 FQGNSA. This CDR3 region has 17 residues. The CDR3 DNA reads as TGTGCCAGCAGCGAGAACTCGCCGGGACAGGGTTCCTACGAGCAGTACTTC. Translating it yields CASSENSPGQGSYEQYF.

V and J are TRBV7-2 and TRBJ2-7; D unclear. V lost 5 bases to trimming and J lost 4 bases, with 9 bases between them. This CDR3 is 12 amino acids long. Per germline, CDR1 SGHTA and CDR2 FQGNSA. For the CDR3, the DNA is TGTGCCAGCAGCCGCGATGCTTACGAGCAGTACTTC. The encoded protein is CASSRDAYEQYF.

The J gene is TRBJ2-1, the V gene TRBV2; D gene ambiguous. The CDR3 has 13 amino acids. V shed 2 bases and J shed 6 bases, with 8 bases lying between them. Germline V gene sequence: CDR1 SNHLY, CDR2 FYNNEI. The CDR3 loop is CASSEYGLNEQFF. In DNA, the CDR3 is TGTGCCAGCAGTGAATACGGTCTCAATGAGCAGTTCTTC.

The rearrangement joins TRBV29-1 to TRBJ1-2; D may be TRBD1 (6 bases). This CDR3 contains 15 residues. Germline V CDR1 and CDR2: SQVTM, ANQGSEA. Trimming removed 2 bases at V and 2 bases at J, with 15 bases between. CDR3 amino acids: CSVEWGHLPNYGYTF. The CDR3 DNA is TGCAGCGTTGAATGGGGGCACCTACCAAACTATGGCTACACCTTC. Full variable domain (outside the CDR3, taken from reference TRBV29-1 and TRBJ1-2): SAVISQKPSRDICQRGTSLTIQCQVDSQVTMMFWYRQQPGQSLTLIATANQGSEATYESGFVIDKFPISRPNLTFSTLTVSNMSPEDSSIYLCSVEWGHLPNYGYTFGSGTRLTVV.

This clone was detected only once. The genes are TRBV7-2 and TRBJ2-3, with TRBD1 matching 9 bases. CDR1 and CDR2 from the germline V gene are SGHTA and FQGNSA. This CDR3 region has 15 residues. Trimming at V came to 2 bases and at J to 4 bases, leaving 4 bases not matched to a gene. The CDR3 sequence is CASSLPGQGSDTQYF. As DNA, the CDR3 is TGTGCCAGCAGCTTACCGGGACAGGGTTCAGATACGCAGTATTTT.

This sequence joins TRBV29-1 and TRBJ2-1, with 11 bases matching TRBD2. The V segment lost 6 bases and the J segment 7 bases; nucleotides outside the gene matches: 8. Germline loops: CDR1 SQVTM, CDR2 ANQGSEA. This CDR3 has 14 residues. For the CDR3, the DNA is TGCAGCGTCGCACTAGCGGGAGTGGGGAATGAGCAGTTCTTC. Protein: CSVALAGVGNEQFF.

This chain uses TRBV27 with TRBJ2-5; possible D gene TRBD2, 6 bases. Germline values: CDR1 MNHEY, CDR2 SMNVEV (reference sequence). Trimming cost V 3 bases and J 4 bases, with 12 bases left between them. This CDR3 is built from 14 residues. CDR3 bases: TGTGCCAGCAGTTTGTTGACCGGGGGAGAGACCCAGTACTTC. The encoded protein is CASSLLTGGETQYF.

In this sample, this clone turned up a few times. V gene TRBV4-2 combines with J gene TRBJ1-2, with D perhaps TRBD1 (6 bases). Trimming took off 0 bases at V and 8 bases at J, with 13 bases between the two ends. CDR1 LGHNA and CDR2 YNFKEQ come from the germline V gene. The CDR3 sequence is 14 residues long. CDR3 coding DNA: TGTGCCAGCAGCCAAGATCGGGGGGCCCGCGGCTACACCTTC. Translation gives CASSQDRGARGYTF.

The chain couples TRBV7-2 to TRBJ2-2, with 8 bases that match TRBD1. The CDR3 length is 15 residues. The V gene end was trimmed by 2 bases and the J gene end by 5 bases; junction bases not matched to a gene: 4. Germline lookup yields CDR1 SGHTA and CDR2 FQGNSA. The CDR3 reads CASSLFQGATGELFF. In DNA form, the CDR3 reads TGTGCCAGCAGCTTATTCCAGGGGGCAACCGGGGAGCTGTTTTTT.

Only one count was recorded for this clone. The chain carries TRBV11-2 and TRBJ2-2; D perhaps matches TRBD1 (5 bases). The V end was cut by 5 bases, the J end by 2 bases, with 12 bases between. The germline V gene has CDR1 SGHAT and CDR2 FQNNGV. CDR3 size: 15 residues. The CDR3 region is CASSVTRGNTGELFF. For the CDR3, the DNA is TGTGCCAGCAGCGTCACAAGGGGCAACACCGGGGAGCTGTTTTTT.

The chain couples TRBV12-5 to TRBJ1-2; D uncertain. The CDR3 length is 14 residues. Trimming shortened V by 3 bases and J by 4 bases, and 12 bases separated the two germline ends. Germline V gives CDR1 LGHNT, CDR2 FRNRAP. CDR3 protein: CASGFGRTLYGYTF. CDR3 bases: TGTGCTAGTGGTTTCGGGCGGACCCTCTATGGCTACACCTTC.

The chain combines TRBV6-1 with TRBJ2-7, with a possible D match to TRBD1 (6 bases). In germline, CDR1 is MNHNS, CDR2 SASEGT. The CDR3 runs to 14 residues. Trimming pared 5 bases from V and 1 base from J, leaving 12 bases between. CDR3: CASSTRTESYEQYF. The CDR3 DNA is TGTGCCAGCAGTACCCGGACAGAGTCCTACGAGCAGTACTTC.

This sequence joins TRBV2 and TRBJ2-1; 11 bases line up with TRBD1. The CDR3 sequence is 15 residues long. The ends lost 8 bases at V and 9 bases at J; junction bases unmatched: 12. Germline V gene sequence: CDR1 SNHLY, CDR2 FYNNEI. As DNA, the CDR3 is TGTGCCAGCTTTCTCCGGGACAGGGGGTCCACTGAGCAGTTCTTC. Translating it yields CASFLRDRGSTEQFF.

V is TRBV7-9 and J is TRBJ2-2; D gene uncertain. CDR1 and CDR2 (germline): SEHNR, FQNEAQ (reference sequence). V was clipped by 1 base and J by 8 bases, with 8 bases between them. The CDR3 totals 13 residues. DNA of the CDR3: TGTGCCAGCAGCTTAGGGATCGGTGGGGAGCTGTTTTTT. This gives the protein CASSLGIGGELFF.

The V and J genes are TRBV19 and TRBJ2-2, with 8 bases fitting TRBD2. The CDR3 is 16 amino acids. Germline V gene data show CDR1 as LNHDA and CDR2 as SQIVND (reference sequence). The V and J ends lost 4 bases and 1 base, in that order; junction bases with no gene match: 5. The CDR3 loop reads CASSTRTSRNTGELFF. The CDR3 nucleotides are TGTGCCAGTAGTACCCGGACTAGCCGGAACACCGGGGAGCTGTTTTTT.

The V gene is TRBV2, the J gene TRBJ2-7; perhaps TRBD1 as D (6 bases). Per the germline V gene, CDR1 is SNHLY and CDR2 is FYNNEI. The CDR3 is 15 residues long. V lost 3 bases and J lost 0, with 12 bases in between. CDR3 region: CASSEQTGNSYEQYF. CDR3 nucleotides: TGTGCCAGCAGTGAGCAGACAGGAAACTCCTACGAGCAGTACTTC. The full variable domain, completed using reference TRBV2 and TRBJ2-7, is EPEVTQTPSHQVTQMGQEVILRCVPISNHLYFYWYRQILGQKVEFLVSFYNNEISEKSEIFDDQFSVERPDGSNFTLKIRSTKLEDSAMYFCASSEQTGNSYEQYFGPGTRLTVT.

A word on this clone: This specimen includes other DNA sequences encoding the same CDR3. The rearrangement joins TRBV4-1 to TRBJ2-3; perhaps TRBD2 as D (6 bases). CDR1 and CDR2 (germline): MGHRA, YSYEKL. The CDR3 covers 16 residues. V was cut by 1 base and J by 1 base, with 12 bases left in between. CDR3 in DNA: TGCGCCAGCAGCCAAGTTCCAGAGCGGGGCACAGATACGCAGTATTTT. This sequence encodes CASSQVPERGTDTQYF.

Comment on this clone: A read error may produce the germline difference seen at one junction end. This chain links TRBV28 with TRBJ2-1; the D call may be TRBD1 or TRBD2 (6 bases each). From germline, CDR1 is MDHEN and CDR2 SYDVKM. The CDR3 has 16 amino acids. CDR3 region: CASSVWGATTLDEQFF. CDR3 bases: TGTGCCAGCAGTGTATGGGGGGCGACGACTTTGGATGAGCAGTTCTTC.

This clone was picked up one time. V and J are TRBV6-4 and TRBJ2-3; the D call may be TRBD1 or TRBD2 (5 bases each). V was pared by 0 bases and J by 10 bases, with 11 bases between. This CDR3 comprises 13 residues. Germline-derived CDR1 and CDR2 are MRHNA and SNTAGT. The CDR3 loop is CASSDSRGDAQYF. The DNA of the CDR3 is TGTGCCAGCAGTGACTCGAGAGGGGATGCGCAGTATTTT.